The subject of this entry is one T cell receptor beta chain. V shed 2 bases and J 3 bases; nucleotides not matched to a gene: 6. From germline, CDR1 is ENHRY and CDR2 SYGVKD. CDR3 length: 15 residues. This entry comes from a study of blood T cell repertoires in COVID-19. Here immunoSEQ multiplex PCR was the method, and the copy in TCRdb shows in-frame clones only, minus some. The table includes about 99,000 clones, 75% to 90% detected once. The chain has TRBV10-3 and TRBJ2-7; 8 bases line up with TRBD2. This TCR derives from a human donor in a cohort sampled during active or convalescent COVID-19. Sequenced material: peripheral blood. The CDR3 coding sequence is TGTGCCATCAGTGAGGGGGCGGGGGGTCTCTACGAGCAGTACTTC. This codes for CAISEGAGGLYEQYF.